One and the same sample provided the 25 T cell receptor beta chains below, sequenced in a study of T cells after yellow fever vaccination. MiXCR was run by TCRdb on the 5' RACE reads, yielding one entry per CDR3 protein. The table shows roughly 32,000 distinct CDR3 sequences, with approximately 4% occurring only once. The starting material was CD8+ T cells sorted from PBMCs, obtained 5 days after the yellow fever booster vaccination. These receptors were taken from a man in his thirties or forties who received the YFV17D yellow fever vaccine.

The sample holds many counts of this clonotype. The gene calls are TRBV5-5 and TRBJ2-6; D not resolved. Trimming took 0 bases from V and 0 from J, leaving 4 bases between them. The CDR3 is made up of 15 amino acids. The V gene's germline CDR1 is SGHKS and CDR2 YYEKEE (reference sequence). The CDR3 is CASSLAASGANVLTF. The CDR3 coding sequence is TGTGCCAGCAGCTTGGCGGCCTCTGGGGCCAACGTCCTGACTTTC.

The table lists this clonotype with many counts. The chain is built from TRBV29-1 and TRBJ2-5; tentative D call: TRBD2 (5 bases). The V end was cut by 6 bases, the J end by 3 bases, with 26 bases between. The CDR3 is 17 residues long. Germline CDR1 and CDR2: SQVTM and ANQGSEA. The CDR3 DNA is TGCAGCGTAACCGGTCTAGCCCAGTTTACAGAAGAAGAGACCCAGTACTTC. Its translation is CSVTGLAQFTEEETQYF.

V usage is TRBV7-9 and J usage is TRBJ2-1, with D perhaps matching TRBD2 (6 bases). Germline CDR1 SEHNR, CDR2 FQNEAQ (reference sequence). The CDR3 consists of 15 residues. Trimming took 0 bases from V and 9 from J, leaving 15 bases between them. CDR3 in DNA: TGTGCCAGCAGCTTAGCTCCAACGATGGAGGGTGAGCAGTTCTTC. It translates to CASSLAPTMEGEQFF. The variable domain in full, with the rest retrieved from reference TRBV7-9 and TRBJ2-1, is DTGVSQNPRHKITKRGQNVTFRCDPISEHNRLYWYRQTLGQGPEFLTYFQNEAQLEKSRLLSDRFSAERPKGSFSTLEIQRTEQGDSAMYLCASSLAPTMEGEQFFGPGTRLTVL.

With regard to this clonotype: A much bigger clone sits one base away, suggesting this may be a read error. The chain has TRBV12-3 or TRBV12-4 and TRBJ2-1; no reliable D call. This CDR3 has 11 amino acids. This CDR3 is CANSSRDEQFF. CDR3 coding DNA: TGTGCCAACAGTTCGCGCGATGAGCAGTTCTTC.

This clonotype was found many times. The V call is TRBV6-4, the J call TRBJ2-2; D not resolved. CDR1 and CDR2 from the germline V gene are MRHNA and SNTAGT. This CDR3 is 13 amino acids long. Trimming took off 3 bases at V and 2 bases at J, with 4 bases between the two ends. The DNA for the CDR3 is TGTGCCAGCAGTGAGGACAACACCGGGGAGCTGTTTTTT. The encoded protein is CASSEDNTGELFF.

This clonotype has a count of ten or more. V gene TRBV6-5 combines with J gene TRBJ2-5; 9 bases fit TRBD2. Germline CDR1 and CDR2: MNHEY and SVGAGI. CDR3 size: 14 residues. Trimming removed 4 bases from V and 2 bases from J; junction bases left unmatched: 2. The CDR3 nucleotides read TGTGCCAGCAGTTGGCTAGCGGGGCAAGAGACCCAGTACTTC. Amino acids: CASSWLAGQETQYF.

At least ten counts were recorded for this clonotype. The chain combines TRBV12-3 or TRBV12-4 with TRBJ2-7, with 7 bases that match TRBD2. The CDR3 runs to 12 residues. V shed 4 bases and J 5 bases; nucleotides not matched to a gene: 2. CDR3 protein: CASSSGGNEQYF. DNA for the CDR3: TGTGCCAGCAGTTCCGGGGGGAACGAGCAGTACTTC.

This clonotype has a count of ten or more. In nucleotides, the CDR3 is TGTGCCAGCAGTTATGGCTATAGCGGGAGGGCCCTCTCCTACAATGAGCAGTTCTTC. Amino acid sequence: CASSYGYSGRALSYNEQFF. The chain uses TRBV6-5 and TRBJ2-1; 11 bases line up with TRBD2. The CDR3 covers 19 residues. CDR1 is MNHEY and CDR2 is SVGAGI in the germline V gene. J was trimmed by 0 bases and V by 3 bases; bases with no gene match: 10.

Many counts were recorded for this clonotype. V usage is TRBV7-9 and J usage is TRBJ2-1; D is unresolved. Germline lookup yields CDR1 SEHNR and CDR2 FQNEAQ (reference sequence). V was pared by 5 bases and J by 6 bases, with 17 bases between. The CDR3 has 15 residues. The CDR3 is CASSPVMGSINEQFF. CDR3 nucleotide sequence: TGTGCCAGCAGCCCCGTCATGGGTAGCATCAATGAGCAGTTCTTC.

This clonotype appeared many times. The gene calls are TRBV12-3 or TRBV12-4 and TRBJ1-1, with D maybe TRBD1 (6 bases). Trimming stripped 6 bases from V and 8 bases from J, with 13 bases between. This CDR3 is built from 12 residues. The CDR3 sequence is CASSQGGGEAFF. The CDR3 region has the DNA TGTGCCAGCAGCCAAGGTGGGGGCGAAGCTTTCTTT.

This clonotype appeared many times. The chain carries TRBV10-1 and TRBJ2-2, with 8 nucleotides matching TRBD1. Germline V gene data show CDR1 as WNHNN and CDR2 as SYGVQD (reference sequence). The V segment lost 5 bases and the J segment 3 bases; nucleotides outside the gene matches: 11. The CDR3 sequence is 17 residues long. CDR3 residues: CASSPSPGQGDTGELFF. CDR3 sequence (DNA): TGCGCCAGCAGTCCTAGCCCCGGACAGGGTGACACCGGGGAGCTGTTTTTT.

Notes on this clonotype: A much larger clone lies a single base off, so this may be a read error. This chain connects TRBV18 to TRBJ1-1, with 11 bases that match TRBD1. Trimming took 4 bases from V and 5 from J; bases not matched to a gene: 9. CDR1 KGHSH and CDR2 LQKENI come from the germline V gene. This CDR3 contains 16 residues. The CDR3 DNA reads TGTGCCAGCTCACAGGACAGGGGGCGGATCAAAACTGAAGCTTTCTTT. Protein product: CASSQDRGRIKTEAFF.

This chain uses TRBV7-2 with TRBJ2-1, with D possibly being TRBD2 (5 bases). Germline values: CDR1 SGHTA, CDR2 FQGNSA. The CDR3 runs 15 residues. V was pared by 5 bases and J by 2 bases, with 13 bases between. Here the CDR3 DNA reads TGTGCCAGCAGCCCCTCGGCGGGTACCTACAATGAGCAGTTCTTC. Residues: CASSPSAGTYNEQFF.

This clonotype is labeled medium-sized. The V and J genes are TRBV20-1 and TRBJ2-7; no reliable D call. The CDR3 is 17 amino acids. V gave up 5 bases and J gave up 2 bases, with 25 bases separating them. Germline V lookup: CDR1 DFQATT, CDR2 SNEGSKA (reference sequence). Written as DNA, the CDR3 is TGCAGTGCTCGACGCCTTGTACCAATGCTCGACGCCTACGAGCAGTACTTC. It specifies CSARRLVPMLDAYEQYF.

Comment on this clonotype: This sequence may be a read error, since a much larger clone differs from it by one base. The V and J genes are TRBV19 and TRBJ2-7; D is unclear. Germline V gene data show CDR1 as LNHDA and CDR2 as SQIVND (reference sequence). This CDR3 has 13 amino acids. The CDR3 sequence: CASSIGPGYEQCF. The CDR3 DNA follows: TGTGCCAGTAGTATAGGGCCAGGCTACGAGCAGTGCTTC.

This clonotype occurred a few times. Its ends do not fully match the called genes, so a read error is possible. The gene calls are TRBV7-7 and TRBJ2-5; TRBD1 or TRBD2 may be the D gene (7 bases each). This CDR3 comprises 15 residues. The germline V gene encodes CDR1 SSHAT and CDR2 FNYEAQ (reference sequence). The CDR3 nucleotides are TGTGCTAGCAGCTTAGGGGGGGACAGCACGAAGACCCAGTACTTC. Amino acids: CASSLGGDSTKTQYF.

This clonotype was detected many times. The V call is TRBV7-9, the J call TRBJ2-7, with D possibly matching TRBD1 (7 bases). The germline CDR1 and CDR2 sequences are SEHNR and FQNEAQ (reference sequence). Deletions cut 8 bases from V and 3 bases from J, with 14 bases between. CDR3 length equals 13 residues. This chain's CDR3 is CASDRDSYYEQYF. DNA for the CDR3: TGTGCCAGCGACAGGGACTCATACTACGAGCAGTACTTC.

This clonotype has at least ten counts. The chain carries TRBV27 and TRBJ1-2; D gene unclear. CDR3 length equals 13 residues. Trimming took off 0 bases at V and 4 bases at J, with 6 bases between the two ends. Germline V gene sequence: CDR1 MNHEY, CDR2 SMNVEV (reference sequence). CDR3 bases: TGTGCCAGCAGTTTATCAGGGAGCTATGGCTACACCTTC. This translates into CASSLSGSYGYTF.

This clonotype appeared many times. V gene TRBV7-9 combines with J gene TRBJ2-3; the D gene is possibly TRBD2 (5 bases). The CDR3 is 13 amino acids. Germline CDR1 SEHNR, CDR2 FQNEAQ (reference sequence). The V gene lost 5 bases and the J gene lost 8 bases, with 14 bases spanning the gap. For the CDR3, the DNA is TGTGCCAGCAGCGAACCAGGAGGTTTTACGCAGTATTTT. This sequence encodes CASSEPGGFTQYF.

This clonotype was seen repeatedly, ten times or more. The V gene is TRBV12-3 or TRBV12-4, the J gene TRBJ2-4, with TRBD1 as a possible D gene (6 bases). Trimming left V 10 bases short and J 8 bases short, with 15 bases between. The CDR3 is 12 amino acids. The DNA for the CDR3 is TGTGCCATCTCAAGACAGGCGGACATTCAGTACTTC. Protein sequence: CAISRQADIQYF.

This clonotype was detected ten times or more. The V and J genes are TRBV7-2 and TRBJ2-7; D possibly corresponds to TRBD1 (5 bases). The CDR3 is 15 residues long. Trimming removed 2 bases from V and 0 bases from J, with 11 bases in between. The germline CDR1 and CDR2 sequences are SGHTA and FQGNSA. CDR3 DNA: TGTGCCAGCAGCTTATATTGGACACCCTCCTACGAGCAGTACTTC. Protein: CASSLYWTPSYEQYF.

This rearrangement joins TRBV27 to TRBJ2-2, with 9 bases matching TRBD2. Germline loops: CDR1 MNHEY, CDR2 SMNVEV (reference sequence). V was pared by 8 bases and J by 2 bases, with 21 bases of the junction left unmatched. The CDR3 runs to 20 residues. CDR3 in amino acids: CASQGQAGGNQYINTGELFF. The CDR3 DNA is TGTGCCAGCCAGGGGCAAGCGGGAGGTAACCAGTATATTAACACCGGGGAGCTGTTTTTT.

This clonotype was seen repeatedly, ten times or more. V gene TRBV4-3 combines with J gene TRBJ2-7; 9 bases are shared with TRBD1. V shed 4 bases, J shed 4 bases, and the junction held 8 bases outside the gene matches. Germline V gene lookup returns CDR1 LGHNA and CDR2 YSLEER. This CDR3 is 15 amino acids long. CDR3 region: CASSLRLQGAYEQYF. CDR3 DNA sequence: TGCGCCAGCAGCCTCCGCTTACAGGGGGCTTACGAGCAGTACTTC.

This clonotype was seen at least ten times. The chain has TRBV20-1 and TRBJ2-5, with D perhaps matching TRBD2 (6 bases). V was shortened by 0 bases and J by 7 bases, with 18 bases between the two germline ends. Germline assignment: CDR1 DFQATT and CDR2 SNEGSKA (reference sequence). The CDR3 length is 15 residues. CDR3 sequence (DNA): TGCAGTGCTAGAGATGTGGGGCGGGGCCCAGGGACCCAGTACTTC. Its translation: CSARDVGRGPGTQYF.

This clonotype was observed many times. The chain recombines TRBV5-4 with TRBJ2-3, with D tentatively TRBD2 (5 bases). Germline V gene data show CDR1 as SGHNT and CDR2 as YYREEE (reference sequence). This CDR3 comprises 17 residues. The V and J ends lost 4 bases and 3 bases respectively, with 21 bases between them. In nucleotides, the CDR3 is TGTGCCAGCAGCCGGGAATCTGGTCCAGTTGGGACAGATACGCAGTATTTT. Protein sequence: CASSRESGPVGTDTQYF.